Listed here are 5 T cell receptor beta chains from one sample, sequenced in a study of CD8 T cells in ankylosing spondylitis. Findings and limits, study-wide: Ankylosing spondylitis blood appeared to be characterized by a TCR beta motif of 8 or 9 highly homologous variants.

No antigen is known for these receptors. TCRdb re-derived calls from the 5' RACE reads in MiXCR, one entry per CDR3 protein. Counted here are about 500,000 distinct CDR3 sequences, approximately 5% occurring once; the ten biggest clones make up roughly 3.5%. The material sequenced was blood, either unsorted or a sorted T cell fraction (not recorded which). The source is a male donor with ankylosing spondylitis.

J is TRBJ2-1 and V is TRBV7-3, with TRBD1 matching 8 bases. CDR1 and CDR2 from the germline V gene are SGHTA and FQGTGA. V was pared by 5 bases and J by 0 bases, with 12 bases of the junction left unmatched. There are 18 residues in the CDR3. The CDR3 here is CASSPTFRDRSSYNEQFF. CDR3 nucleotide sequence: TGTGCCAGCAGCCCGACCTTTCGGGACAGGAGCTCCTACAATGAGCAGTTCTTC.

This clonotype was counted ten times or more. The chain carries TRBV27 and TRBJ1-2, with D unresolved. V shed 2 bases and J shed 4 bases, with 14 bases lying between them. Germline V lookup: CDR1 MNHEY, CDR2 SMNVEV (reference sequence). The CDR3 extends over 15 amino acids. The CDR3 coding sequence is TGTGCCAGCAGTTTAAGTGGCCGGGGTTCCTATGGCTACACCTTC. Translated: CASSLSGRGSYGYTF.

This clonotype was seen only a few times. The chain combines TRBV29-1 with TRBJ2-7; 7 bases are shared with TRBD1. CDR1 and CDR2 from the germline V gene are SQVTM and ANQGSEA. V lost 3 bases to trimming and J lost 3 bases; unmatched junction nucleotides: 5. The CDR3 has 13 amino acids. CDR3 in DNA: TGCAGCGTTGATAGGGGACAGAGCTACGAGCAGTACTTC. This codes for CSVDRGQSYEQYF.

This clonotype was seen at least ten times. V gene TRBV5-1 combines with J gene TRBJ2-2; D not resolved. The CDR3 is made up of 16 amino acids. The V gene lost 1 base and the J gene lost 2 bases, with 12 bases spanning the gap. Germline CDR1 SGHRS, CDR2 YFSETQ. As DNA, the CDR3 is TGCGCCAGCAGCTTGCGGCAGCCGATTAACACCGGGGAGCTGTTTTTT. It encodes CASSLRQPINTGELFF.

There are many counts of this clonotype. This chain links TRBV5-6 with TRBJ2-2; D is unresolved. The CDR3 runs 15 residues. Per the germline V gene, CDR1 is SGHDT and CDR2 is YYEEEE. The ends were cut back, 4 bases at V and 4 bases at J, with 14 bases in the middle. CDR3 nucleotide sequence: TGTGCCAGCAGCGACGGTTGGGGTCTCACCGGGGAGCTGTTTTTT. Translated: CASSDGWGLTGELFF. Drawing the rest from reference TRBV5-6 and TRBJ2-2, the complete variable domain is DAGVTQSPTHLIKTRGQQVTLRCSPKSGHDTVSWYQQALGQGPQFIFQYYEEEERQRGNFPDRFSGHQFPNYSSELNVNALLLGDSALYLCASSDGWGLTGELFFGEGSRLTVL.